Below are 19 T cell receptor beta chains sequenced from a single sample in a study of OX40 agonist ivuxolimab in advanced cancers. Here immunoSEQ multiplex PCR was the method, and the copy in TCRdb shows in-frame clones only, minus some. Of approximately 68,000 clones listed, roughly 84% are singletons. The sample was CD4+ or CD8+ T cells sorted from blood, taken in a trial of the OX40 agonist ivuxolimab. Receptors were obtained from an adult with an advanced solid tumor such as melanoma, head and neck, liver or kidney cancer.

The J gene is TRBJ1-3, the V gene TRBV10-3; TRBD1 is a possible D gene (5 bases). CDR3 length equals 14 residues. V lost 3 bases and J 4 bases, leaving 10 bases between the germline ends. Germline CDR1 is ENHRY and CDR2 is SYGVKD. CDR3 sequence reads: CAISDRVSGNTIYF. The DNA of the CDR3 is TGTGCCATCAGTGACAGGGTATCCGGAAACACCATATATTTT.

The chain carries TRBV7-8 and TRBJ2-1; TRBD2 matches 10 bases. Germline values: CDR1 SGHVS, CDR2 FQNEAQ. V was clipped by 5 bases and J by 0 bases; unmatched bases: 10. The CDR3 spans 18 residues. CDR3 sequence reads: CASSPLGLAGVSYNEQFF. The DNA of the CDR3 is TGTGCCAGCAGCCCCCTGGGGCTAGCGGGGGTCTCCTACAATGAGCAGTTCTTC.

The genes are TRBV28 and TRBJ2-5; D may be TRBD1 (5 bases). With 5 bases removed from V and 8 bases from J, the gap between germline ends came to 24 bases. CDR3 length: 16 residues. Germline assignment: CDR1 MDHEN and CDR2 SYDVKM. The CDR3 sequence is CASSPLRQSVSSTQYF. The CDR3 DNA follows: TGTGCCAGCAGTCCCCTCAGACAGTCCGTGTCATCCACCCAGTACTTC.

This clone qualifies as medium-sized. The chain carries TRBV27 and TRBJ2-3; no definite D call. Between the trimmed V and J ends, which lost 4 bases and 4 bases, there was a span of 6 bases. This CDR3 has 12 amino acids. Per germline, CDR1 MNHEY and CDR2 SMNVEV (reference sequence). In DNA form, the CDR3 reads TGTGCCAGCAGTTCCGACTCAGATACGCAGTATTTT. This translates into CASSSDSDTQYF.

The chain recombines TRBV30 with TRBJ2-7; D gene uncertain. The V gene's germline CDR1 is GTSNPN and CDR2 SVGIG (reference sequence). The germline V and J ends were trimmed by 0 bases and 5 bases, with 5 bases remaining between them. The CDR3 consists of 11 residues. CDR3 amino acids: CAWSVFHEQYF. The DNA for the CDR3 is TGTGCCTGGAGTGTTTTCCACGAGCAGTACTTC.

The chain carries TRBV4-2 and TRBJ1-3; D uncertain. Germline assignment: CDR1 LGHNA and CDR2 YNFKEQ. The CDR3 is made up of 14 amino acids. V shed 3 bases and J shed 4 bases, with 10 bases lying between them. CDR3 sequence (DNA): TGTGCCAGCAGCCAGGGTGTGAGAGGAAACACCATATATTTT. Its translation: CASSQGVRGNTIYF.

The CDR3 here is CASSEADWAGELFF. For the CDR3, the DNA is TGTGCCAGCAGTGAAGCGGATTGGGCCGGGGAGCTGTTTTTT. The chain combines TRBV2 with TRBJ2-2; no firm D call. The CDR3 is 14 amino acids. Deletions cut 0 bases from V and 6 bases from J, with 8 bases between. The germline V gene encodes CDR1 SNHLY and CDR2 FYNNEI.

This chain connects TRBV5-1 to TRBJ1-2; 7 positions match TRBD1. The ends lost 4 bases at V and 5 bases at J; junction bases unmatched: 8. The length of the CDR3 is 14 residues. Germline assignment: CDR1 SGHRS and CDR2 YFSETQ. The CDR3 DNA sequence: TGCGCCAGCAGCGTACAGGGGAGAGGGTATGGCTACACCTTC. Amino acid sequence: CASSVQGRGYGYTF.

V gene TRBV7-2 combines with J gene TRBJ2-3; weak D call: TRBD1 (6 bases). V lost 5 bases, J lost 2 bases, and 17 bases lay in between. The V gene's germline CDR1 is SGHTA and CDR2 FQGNSA. This CDR3 has 16 amino acids. CDR3 DNA sequence: TGTGCCAGCAGCCCGCAGGGGCGGACGGACACAGATACGCAGTATTTT. Residues: CASSPQGRTDTDTQYF.

The rearrangement joins TRBV14 to TRBJ1-6; unclear D gene. Germline V gene lookup returns CDR1 SGHDN and CDR2 FVKESK. V was trimmed by 4 bases and J by 9 bases, leaving 19 bases between them. This CDR3 comprises 16 residues. The CDR3 nucleotides are TGTGCCAGCAGCCGAGAGACACAAACCCTACGTTCACCCCTCCACTTT. It specifies CASSRETQTLRSPLHF.

In nucleotides, the CDR3 is TGCAGCGTTGAAGCAGGGAACAGTCTTAATGAGCAGTTCTTC. Its protein product is CSVEAGNSLNEQFF. V is TRBV29-1 and J is TRBJ2-1, with D maybe TRBD1 (5 bases). In germline, CDR1 is SQVTM, CDR2 ANQGSEA. This CDR3 comprises 14 residues. Trimming took off 1 base at V and 7 bases at J, with 14 bases between the two ends.

This clone was seen more than once but under ten times. This chain joins TRBV18 and TRBJ1-2; 7 positions agree with TRBD1. V shed 2 bases and J 5 bases; nucleotides not matched to a gene: 14. This CDR3 spans 17 amino acids. Germline V gene sequence: CDR1 KGHSH, CDR2 LQKENI. CDR3 region: CASSPSPNFATGYGYTF. In nucleotides, the CDR3 is TGTGCCAGCTCACCATCCCCGAATTTTGCGACAGGGTATGGCTACACCTTC. Looking up the rest from reference TRBV18 and TRBJ1-2 gives the full variable domain: NAGVMQNPRHLVRRRGQEARLRCSPMKGHSHVYWYRQLPEEGLKFMVYLQKENIIDESGMPKERFSAEFPKEGPSILRIQQVVRGDSAAYFCASSPSPNFATGYGYTFGSGTRLTVV.

The rearrangement joins TRBV7-9 to TRBJ1-6, with D hard to call. Trimming left V 4 bases short and J 3 bases short, with 16 bases between. The germline gives CDR1 SEHNR, CDR2 FQNEAQ (reference sequence). The CDR3 contains 17 residues. The CDR3 reads CASSSPRAGLYNSPLHF. The CDR3 bases are TGTGCCAGCAGCTCTCCGCGGGCTGGGCTCTATAATTCACCCCTCCACTTT.

This rearrangement joins TRBV23-1 to TRBJ2-7; a weak D match, TRBD1 (6 bases). TRBV23-1 is flagged as an ORF with uncertain function. The CDR3 consists of 16 residues. V was pared by 0 bases and J by 0 bases, with 12 bases between. The CDR3 region is CASSQSGAGDSYEQYF. The CDR3 nucleotides read TGCGCCAGCAGTCAATCGGGGGCAGGGGACTCCTACGAGCAGTACTTC.

J is TRBJ2-7 and V is TRBV9; D is uncertain. Per the germline V gene, CDR1 is SGDLS and CDR2 is YYNGEE. Trimming took off 0 bases at V and 7 bases at J, with 17 bases between the two ends. There are 15 residues in the CDR3. Here the CDR3 DNA reads TGTGCCAGCAGCGTAGACGGCGCCCCGTCGGAAGAGCAGTACTTC. Translation gives CASSVDGAPSEEQYF.

This chain uses TRBV5-1 with TRBJ1-4; D uncertain. CDR1 SGHRS and CDR2 YFSETQ come from the germline V gene. The ends were cut back, 2 bases at V and 8 bases at J, with 22 bases in the middle. The CDR3 spans 17 residues. CDR3 nucleotide sequence: TGCGCCAGCAGCTTAACCCCGGGGATGGCTGGAAGGGAAAAACTGTTTTTT. This codes for CASSLTPGMAGREKLFF.

The rearrangement joins TRBV11-1 to TRBJ1-1, with 9 bases matching TRBD1. Germline values: CDR1 SGHAT, CDR2 FQDESV (reference sequence). The V segment lost 5 bases and the J segment 11 bases; nucleotides outside the gene matches: 6. The length of the CDR3 is 12 residues. CDR3: CASSPDRGTAFF. The DNA of the CDR3 is TGTGCCAGCAGCCCGGACAGGGGAACGGCTTTCTTT.

This clone was recorded a few times. The chain combines TRBV9 with TRBJ1-3; 7 bases match TRBD1. V lost 4 bases and J lost 1; bases outside the gene matches: 8. Germline-derived CDR1 and CDR2 are SGDLS and YYNGEE. The CDR3 has 16 amino acids. For the CDR3, the DNA is TGTGCCAGCAGCCTAGGACAGGCCATATCTGGAAACACCATATATTTT. Its protein product is CASSLGQAISGNTIYF.

The gene calls are TRBV6-5 and TRBJ1-1; D is undetermined. This CDR3 is built from 14 residues. Trimming left V 5 bases short and J 5 bases short, with 15 bases between. Germline-derived CDR1 and CDR2 are MNHEY and SVGAGI. CDR3 sequence: CASSPPGGRTEAFF. The CDR3 DNA reads as TGTGCCAGCAGTCCCCCGGGAGGGCGAACTGAAGCTTTCTTT.